This entry features one T cell receptor (beta chain) sequence. Its antigen is as yet unknown. The data originate from a study of cytomegalovirus exposure and HLA in healthy donors. V was shortened by 6 bases and J by 2 bases, with 19 bases between the two germline ends. The CDR3 spans 16 residues. CDR1 is LNHDA, CDR2 SQIVND, per germline (reference sequence). Study findings and constraints: According to an earlier analysis, most TCR beta V segments yielded productive rearrangements about 90% or about 30% of the time. In vitro testing confirmed three CMV-associated chains as specific for CMV antigens. The classifier reportedly diagnosed cytomegalovirus status with high sensitivity and specificity.

The primer mix had 60 Vbeta and 13 Jbeta primers. The assay was immunoSEQ multiplex PCR, and TCRdb's table has in-frame clones only and misses some. Of 150,000 or so clones in the sample, 75% were seen once. The sequence was collected from a man aged 35-49 years in good health and CMV-seronegative. The V call is TRBV19, the J call TRBJ1-1; tentatively, D is TRBD1 (6 bases). Source material: PBMCs. The CDR3 here is CASSKRGGGANTEAFF. The CDR3 nucleotides are TGTGCCAGTAGCAAGCGGGGAGGGGGGGCCAACACTGAAGCTTTCTTT. The whole variable domain, filled in from reference TRBV19 and TRBJ1-1, reads DGGITQSPKYLFRKEGQNVTLSCEQNLNHDAMYWYRQDPGQGLRLIYYSQIVNDFQKGDIAEGYSVSREKKESFPLTVTSAQKNPTAFYLCASSKRGGGANTEAFFGQGTRLTVV.